Below, one T cell receptor (beta chain) is given with its context. Per the original data handling: How many nucleated cells were present was estimated from reference gene primer amplification. Sequencing was performed with immunoSEQ multiplex PCR; in TCRdb, only in-frame clones are kept and a portion is missing. That table furnishes V, J and clone size, whereas the DNA furnished D and trimming. The profile covers roughly 190,000 clones, with roughly four fifths appearing a single time and roughly 6.1% taken by the ten largest. The data originate from a study of blood T cell repertoires in COVID-19. Study-level background: The United States, Italy and Spain supplied acute and convalescent COVID-19 samples. In each case, the material was cDNA or gDNA derived from T cells, B-cell-depleted T cells, or PBMCs.

The receptor was isolated from a woman in her thirties or forties with acute or convalescent COVID-19. Sequencing input: peripheral blood.

The CDR3 here is CASSYLLTADTQYF. CDR3 DNA: TGTGCCAGCAGTTATTTATTGACTGCAGATACGCAGTATTTT. V usage is TRBV6-5 and J usage is TRBJ2-3; no firm D call. The CDR3 loop spans 14 amino acids. V was cut by 3 bases and J by 4 bases, with 11 bases left in between. The germline V gene encodes CDR1 MNHEY and CDR2 SVGAGI.